This TCR beta chain derives from a study of post-analysis software for immune sequencing data. General study results and limits: The five TRBV segments detected at higher frequency in patients than in controls included TRBV5-6, TRBV5-1 and TRBV20-1. Diversity measured as normalized Chao1 was significantly lower in multiple sclerosis patients than in controls. Those samples that were prepared in the same batch co-clustered strongly by F measure.

CDR3 length equals 17 residues. The germline CDR1 and CDR2 sequences are KGHDR and SFDVKD. With V trimmed by 1 base and J by 3 bases, 7 bases remained unmatched. A word on this clonotype: Its antigen is undetermined.

TCR beta cDNA libraries had unique molecular identifiers. TCRdb fed the PCR reads into MiXCR, producing one record per CDR3 protein. The data hold 700,000 to 900,000 distinct CDR3 sequences, with roughly 50% observed a single time. V is TRBV24-1 and J is TRBJ2-3; TRBD1 matches at 9 bases. This receptor was obtained from a girl under 18 with multiple sclerosis. Sequenced: blood. This chain's CDR3 is CATSDLSGTGKTDTQYF. The CDR3 bases are TGTGCCACCAGTGATTTATCTGGGACAGGGAAGACAGATACGCAGTATTTT.